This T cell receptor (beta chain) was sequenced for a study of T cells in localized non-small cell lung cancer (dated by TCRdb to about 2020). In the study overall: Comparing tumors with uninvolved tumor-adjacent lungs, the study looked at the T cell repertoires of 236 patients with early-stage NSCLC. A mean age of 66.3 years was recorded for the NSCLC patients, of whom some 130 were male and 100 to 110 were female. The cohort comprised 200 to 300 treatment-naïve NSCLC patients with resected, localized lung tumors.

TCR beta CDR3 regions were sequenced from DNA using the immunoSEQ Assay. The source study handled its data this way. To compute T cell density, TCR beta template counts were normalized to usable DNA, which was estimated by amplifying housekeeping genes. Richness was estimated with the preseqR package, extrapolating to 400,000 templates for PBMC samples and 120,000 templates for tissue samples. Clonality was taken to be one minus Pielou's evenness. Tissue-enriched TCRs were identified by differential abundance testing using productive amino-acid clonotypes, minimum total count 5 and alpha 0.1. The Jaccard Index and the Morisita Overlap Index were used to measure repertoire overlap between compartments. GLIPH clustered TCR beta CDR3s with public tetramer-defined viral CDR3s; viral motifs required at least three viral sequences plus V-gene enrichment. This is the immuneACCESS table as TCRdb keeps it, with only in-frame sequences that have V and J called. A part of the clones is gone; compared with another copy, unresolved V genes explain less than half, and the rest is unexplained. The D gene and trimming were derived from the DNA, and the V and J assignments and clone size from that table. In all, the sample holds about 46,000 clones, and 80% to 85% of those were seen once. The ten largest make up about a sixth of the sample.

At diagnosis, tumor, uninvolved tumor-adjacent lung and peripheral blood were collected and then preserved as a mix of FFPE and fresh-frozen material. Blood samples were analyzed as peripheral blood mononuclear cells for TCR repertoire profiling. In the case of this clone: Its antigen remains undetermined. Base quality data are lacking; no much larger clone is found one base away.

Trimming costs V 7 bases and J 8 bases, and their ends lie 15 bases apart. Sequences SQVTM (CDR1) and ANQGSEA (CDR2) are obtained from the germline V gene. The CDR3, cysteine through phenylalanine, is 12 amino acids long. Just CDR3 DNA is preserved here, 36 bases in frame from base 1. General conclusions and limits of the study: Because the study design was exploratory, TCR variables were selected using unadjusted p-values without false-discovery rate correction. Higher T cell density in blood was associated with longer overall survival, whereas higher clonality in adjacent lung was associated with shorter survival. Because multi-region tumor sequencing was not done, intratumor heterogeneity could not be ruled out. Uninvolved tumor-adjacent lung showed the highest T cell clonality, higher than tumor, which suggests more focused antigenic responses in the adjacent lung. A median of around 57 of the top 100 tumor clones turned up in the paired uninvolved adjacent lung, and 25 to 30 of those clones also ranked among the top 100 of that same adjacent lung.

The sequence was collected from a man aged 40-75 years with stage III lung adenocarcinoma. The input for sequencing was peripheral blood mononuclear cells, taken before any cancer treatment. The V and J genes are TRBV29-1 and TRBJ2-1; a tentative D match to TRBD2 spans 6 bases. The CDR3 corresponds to CSAMEGSDEQFF. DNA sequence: TGCAGCGCCATGGAGGGGTCCGATGAGCAGTTCTTC.